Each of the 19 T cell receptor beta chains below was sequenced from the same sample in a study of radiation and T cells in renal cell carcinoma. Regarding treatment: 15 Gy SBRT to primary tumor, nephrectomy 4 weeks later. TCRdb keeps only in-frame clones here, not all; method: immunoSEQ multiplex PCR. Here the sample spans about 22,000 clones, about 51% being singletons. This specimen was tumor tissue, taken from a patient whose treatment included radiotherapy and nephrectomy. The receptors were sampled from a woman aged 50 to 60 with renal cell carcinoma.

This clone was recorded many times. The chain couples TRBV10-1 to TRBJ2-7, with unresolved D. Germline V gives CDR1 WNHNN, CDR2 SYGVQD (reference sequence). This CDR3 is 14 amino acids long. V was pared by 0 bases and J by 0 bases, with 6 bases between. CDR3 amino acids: CASSESLSSYEQYF. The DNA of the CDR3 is TGCGCCAGCAGTGAGTCACTCAGCTCCTACGAGCAGTACTTC.

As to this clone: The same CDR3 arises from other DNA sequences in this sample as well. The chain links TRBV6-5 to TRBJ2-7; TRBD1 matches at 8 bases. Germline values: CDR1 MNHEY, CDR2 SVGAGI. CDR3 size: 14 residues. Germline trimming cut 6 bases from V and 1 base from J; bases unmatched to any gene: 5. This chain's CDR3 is CASSSGTGSYEQYF. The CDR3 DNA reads TGTGCCAGCAGCTCCGGGACAGGATCCTACGAGCAGTACTTC.

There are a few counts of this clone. CDR3 in amino acids: CASSIGKVGGYTF. The CDR3 bases are TGTGCCAGTAGTATAGGCAAAGTCGGTGGCTACACCTTC. The chain joins TRBV19 to TRBJ1-2; D is unresolved. Germline-derived CDR1 and CDR2 are LNHDA and SQIVND (reference sequence). The V and J ends lost 1 base and 7 bases respectively, with 10 bases between them. This CDR3 is 13 amino acids long.

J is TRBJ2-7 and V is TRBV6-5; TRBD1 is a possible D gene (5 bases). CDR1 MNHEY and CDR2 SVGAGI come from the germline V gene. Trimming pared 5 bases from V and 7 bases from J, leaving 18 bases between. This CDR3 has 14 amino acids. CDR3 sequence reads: CASSANPGFGEQYF. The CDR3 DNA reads TGTGCCAGCAGTGCTAACCCAGGGTTTGGTGAGCAGTACTTC.

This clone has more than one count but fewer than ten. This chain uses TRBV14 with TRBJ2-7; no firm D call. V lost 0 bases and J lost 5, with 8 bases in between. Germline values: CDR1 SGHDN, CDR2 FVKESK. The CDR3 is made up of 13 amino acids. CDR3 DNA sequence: TGTGCCAGCAGCCAAGATCTTGGTCACGAGCAGTACTTC. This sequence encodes CASSQDLGHEQYF.

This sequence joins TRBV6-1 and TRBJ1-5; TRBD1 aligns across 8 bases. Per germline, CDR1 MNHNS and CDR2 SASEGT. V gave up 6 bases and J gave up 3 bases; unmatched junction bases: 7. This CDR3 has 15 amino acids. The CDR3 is CASSGRQGTNQPQHF. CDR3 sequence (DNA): TGTGCCAGCAGCGGGCGACAGGGGACCAATCAGCCCCAGCATTTT.

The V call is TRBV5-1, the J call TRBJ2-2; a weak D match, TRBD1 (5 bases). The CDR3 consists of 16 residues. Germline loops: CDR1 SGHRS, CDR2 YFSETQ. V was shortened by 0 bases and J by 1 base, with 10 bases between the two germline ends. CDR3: CASSLGEGVNTGELFF. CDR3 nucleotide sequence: TGCGCCAGCAGCTTGGGTGAAGGGGTGAACACCGGGGAGCTGTTTTTT.

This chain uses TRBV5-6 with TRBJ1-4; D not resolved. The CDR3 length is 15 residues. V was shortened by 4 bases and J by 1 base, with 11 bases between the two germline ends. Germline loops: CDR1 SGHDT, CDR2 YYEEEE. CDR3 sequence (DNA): TGTGCCAGCAGCCCATACAGCTTAACTAATGAAAAACTGTTTTTT. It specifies CASSPYSLTNEKLFF.

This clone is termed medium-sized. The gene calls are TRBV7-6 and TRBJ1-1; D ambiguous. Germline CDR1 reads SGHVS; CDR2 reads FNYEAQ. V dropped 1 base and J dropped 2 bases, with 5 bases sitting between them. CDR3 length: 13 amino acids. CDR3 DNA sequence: TGTGCCAGCAGCTTAGACTCCAACACTGAAGCTTTCTTT. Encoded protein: CASSLDSNTEAFF.

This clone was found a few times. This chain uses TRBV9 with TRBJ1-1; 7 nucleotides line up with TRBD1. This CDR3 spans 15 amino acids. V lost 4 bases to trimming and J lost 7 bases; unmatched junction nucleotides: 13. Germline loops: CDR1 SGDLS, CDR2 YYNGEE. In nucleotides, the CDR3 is TGTGCCAGCAGCACCTATCAGGGGGGGCTTGGTGAAGCTTTCTTT. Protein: CASSTYQGGLGEAFF.

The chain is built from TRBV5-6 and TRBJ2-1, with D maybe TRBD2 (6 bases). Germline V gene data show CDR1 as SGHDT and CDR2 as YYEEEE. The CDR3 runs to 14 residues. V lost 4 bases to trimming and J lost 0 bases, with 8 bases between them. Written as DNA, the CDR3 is TGTGCCAGCAGCCGGAGGGGCTCCTACAATGAGCAGTTCTTC. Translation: CASSRRGSYNEQFF.

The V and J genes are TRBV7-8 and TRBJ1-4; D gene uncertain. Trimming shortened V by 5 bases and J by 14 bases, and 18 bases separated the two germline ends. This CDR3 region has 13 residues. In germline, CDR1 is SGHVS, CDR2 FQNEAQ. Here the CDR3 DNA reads TGTGCCAGCAGCCCACCTAGAAGTGATAGTCTGTTTTTT. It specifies CASSPPRSDSLFF. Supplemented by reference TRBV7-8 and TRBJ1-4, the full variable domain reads GAGVSQSPRYKVAKRGQDVALRCDPISGHVSLFWYQQALGQGPEFLTYFQNEAQLDKSGLPSDRFFAERPEGSVSTLKIQRTQQEDSAVYLCASSPPRSDSLFFGSGTQLSVL.

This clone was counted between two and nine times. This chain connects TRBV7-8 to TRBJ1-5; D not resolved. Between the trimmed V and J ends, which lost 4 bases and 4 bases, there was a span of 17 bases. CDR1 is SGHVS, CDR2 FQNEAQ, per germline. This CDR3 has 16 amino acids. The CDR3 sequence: CASSSRLGRTNQPQHF. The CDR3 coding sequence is TGTGCCAGCAGCTCCCGCCTAGGGCGGACTAATCAGCCCCAGCATTTT. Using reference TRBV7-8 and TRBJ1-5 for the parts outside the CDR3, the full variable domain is GAGVSQSPRYKVAKRGQDVALRCDPISGHVSLFWYQQALGQGPEFLTYFQNEAQLDKSGLPSDRFFAERPEGSVSTLKIQRTQQEDSAVYLCASSSRLGRTNQPQHFGDGTRLSIL.

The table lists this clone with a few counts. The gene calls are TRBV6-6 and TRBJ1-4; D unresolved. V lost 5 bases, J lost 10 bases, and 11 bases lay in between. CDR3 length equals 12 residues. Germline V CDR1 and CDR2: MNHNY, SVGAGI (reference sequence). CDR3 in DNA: TGTGCCAGCAGTCAAACTCCGGGAAAACTGTTTTTT. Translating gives CASSQTPGKLFF.

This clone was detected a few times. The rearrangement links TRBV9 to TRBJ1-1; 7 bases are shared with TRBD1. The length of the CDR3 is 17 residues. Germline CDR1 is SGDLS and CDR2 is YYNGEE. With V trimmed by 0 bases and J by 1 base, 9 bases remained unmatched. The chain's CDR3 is CASSVGAGQLGNTEAFF. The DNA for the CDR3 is TGTGCCAGCAGCGTAGGGGCGGGACAGTTAGGGAACACTGAAGCTTTCTTT.

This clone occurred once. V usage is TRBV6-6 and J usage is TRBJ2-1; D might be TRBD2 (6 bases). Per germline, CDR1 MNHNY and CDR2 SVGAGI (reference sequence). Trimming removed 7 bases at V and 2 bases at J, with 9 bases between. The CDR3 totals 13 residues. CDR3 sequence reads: CASTSVTYNEQFF. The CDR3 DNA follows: TGTGCCAGCACTAGCGTCACCTACAATGAGCAGTTCTTC.

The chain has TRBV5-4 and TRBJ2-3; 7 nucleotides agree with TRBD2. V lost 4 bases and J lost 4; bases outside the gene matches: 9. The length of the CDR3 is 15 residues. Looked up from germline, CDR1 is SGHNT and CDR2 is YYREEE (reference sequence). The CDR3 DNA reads TGTGCCAGCAGCCCCGGCGGGGGTCGACCAGATACGCAGTATTTT. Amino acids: CASSPGGGRPDTQYF.

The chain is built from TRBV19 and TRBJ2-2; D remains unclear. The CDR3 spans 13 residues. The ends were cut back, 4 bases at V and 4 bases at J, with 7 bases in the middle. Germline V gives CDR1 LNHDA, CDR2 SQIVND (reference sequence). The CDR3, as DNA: TGTGCCAGTAGTAAGGTGCCCACCGGGGAGCTGTTTTTT. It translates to CASSKVPTGELFF.

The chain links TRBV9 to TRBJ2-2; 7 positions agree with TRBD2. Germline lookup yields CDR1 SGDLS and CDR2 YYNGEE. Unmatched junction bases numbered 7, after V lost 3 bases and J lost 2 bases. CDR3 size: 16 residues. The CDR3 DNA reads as TGTGCCAGCAGCGACCGGGACTATCCTAACACCGGGGAGCTGTTTTTT. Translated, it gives CASSDRDYPNTGELFF. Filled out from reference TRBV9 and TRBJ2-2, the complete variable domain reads DSGVTQTPKHLITATGQRVTLRCSPRSGDLSVYWYQQSLDQGLQFLIQYYNGEERAKGNILERFSAQQFPDLHSELNLSSLELGDSALYFCASSDRDYPNTGELFFGEGSRLTVL.